A single sample gave rise to the 11 T cell receptor beta chains below, sequenced in a study of control samples from healthy donors and cancer patients. Produced via immunoSEQ multiplex PCR; TCRdb's table is partial and in-frame only. The table shows about 120,000 clones, with about 88% occurring only once. Sequenced material: blood. The receptors come from a man aged 18 to 30 in good health.

The chain joins TRBV19 to TRBJ1-4, with D hard to call. CDR1 LNHDA and CDR2 SQIVND come from the germline V gene (reference sequence). V was pared by 4 bases and J by 3 bases, with 15 bases between. CDR3 length: 16 residues. The CDR3 region has the DNA TGTGCCAGTAGTAATCGGGGAATCGGGGCTAATGAAAAACTGTTTTTT. The encoded protein is CASSNRGIGANEKLFF.

The rearrangement links TRBV19 to TRBJ1-2; D unresolved. Germline CDR1 and CDR2: LNHDA and SQIVND (reference sequence). The CDR3 totals 11 residues. CDR3 sequence (DNA): TGTGCACCGTTTAAAGGGTATGGCTACACCTTC. It is translated as CAPFKGYGYTF.

The chain carries TRBV6-6 and TRBJ2-7, with 10 bases aligning to TRBD1. CDR3 length equals 15 residues. The trim removed 1 base at V and 12 bases at J, leaving 12 bases unmatched. Germline V CDR1 and CDR2: MNHNY, SVGAGI (reference sequence). The CDR3 DNA reads as TGTGCCAGCAGTTACTTGACAGGGGGCCTAGAATTTCCGTACTTC. It translates to CASSYLTGGLEFPYF.

V gene TRBV2 combines with J gene TRBJ1-1, with 9 positions matching TRBD1. Germline loops: CDR1 SNHLY, CDR2 FYNNEI. V gave up 6 bases and J gave up 2 bases; unmatched junction bases: 13. The CDR3 is 17 amino acids. The CDR3 reads CASRASNRGLRNTEAFF. As DNA, the CDR3 is TGTGCCAGCAGAGCATCTAACAGGGGGCTACGCAACACTGAAGCTTTCTTT.

The chain carries TRBV19 and TRBJ2-7; the D is unclear. The V and J ends lost 0 bases and 0 bases respectively, with 18 bases between them. The CDR3 sequence is 18 residues long. CDR1 LNHDA and CDR2 SQIVND come from the germline V gene (reference sequence). CDR3 in amino acids: CASSIDLGRPGYSYEQYF. DNA of the CDR3: TGTGCCAGTAGTATAGACCTTGGCCGGCCCGGTTACTCCTACGAGCAGTACTTC. Full variable domain (remainder filled in from reference TRBV19 and TRBJ2-7): DGGITQSPKYLFRKEGQNVTLSCEQNLNHDAMYWYRQDPGQGLRLIYYSQIVNDFQKGDIAEGYSVSREKKESFPLTVTSAQKNPTAFYLCASSIDLGRPGYSYEQYFGPGTRLTVT.

This clone was seen once. This chain links TRBV4-2 with TRBJ2-1; 8 bases match TRBD1. CDR3 length: 16 residues. Germline CDR1 LGHNA, CDR2 YNFKEQ. V shed 2 bases and J 2 bases; nucleotides not matched to a gene: 5. The CDR3 reads CASSQQGQVPYNEQFF. The CDR3 DNA reads as TGTGCCAGCAGCCAACAGGGACAGGTTCCCTACAATGAGCAGTTCTTC.

This clone was observed a few times. The CDR3 sequence is CAWSRGNTGELFF. CDR3 DNA: TGTGCCTGGAGTCGGGGGAACACCGGGGAGCTGTTTTTT. The V gene is TRBV30, the J gene TRBJ2-2, with D maybe TRBD2 (5 bases). This CDR3 has 13 amino acids. V shed 2 bases and J shed 1 base, with 5 bases lying between them. Germline V gene data show CDR1 as GTSNPN and CDR2 as SVGIG (reference sequence).

The CDR3 DNA reads TGTGCCAGCAGCCCCCAGTTGACCGGGGAGCTGTTTTTT. Its translation: CASSPQLTGELFF. The chain uses TRBV12-3 or TRBV12-4 and TRBJ2-2; D gene ambiguous. The CDR3 covers 13 residues. V was clipped by 6 bases and J by 5 bases, with 10 bases between them.

The chain has TRBV18 and TRBJ2-3, with a possible D match to TRBD1 (5 bases). This CDR3 region has 12 residues. Trimming left V 3 bases short and J 6 bases short, with 7 bases between. The germline CDR1 and CDR2 sequences are KGHSH and LQKENI. CDR3 region: CASSPSGDTQYF. The CDR3 region has the DNA TGTGCCAGCTCACCGTCAGGGGATACGCAGTATTTT.

The V call is TRBV28, the J call TRBJ1-2; no firm D call. The germline V and J ends were trimmed by 5 bases and 4 bases, with 8 bases remaining between them. Germline values: CDR1 MDHEN, CDR2 SYDVKM. CDR3 length equals 12 residues. DNA of the CDR3: TGTGCCAGCAGTCCCCGACGCTATGGCTACACCTTC. Its translation: CASSPRRYGYTF.

The chain uses TRBV5-1 and TRBJ2-2, with 8 bases matching TRBD1. J gave up 7 bases and V 4 bases, and 6 bases lay outside the gene matches. Germline loops: CDR1 SGHRS, CDR2 YFSETQ. CDR3 size: 14 residues. The CDR3 region is CASSPRQGSGELFF. The CDR3 DNA reads TGCGCCAGCAGCCCAAGACAGGGGAGCGGGGAGCTGTTTTTT.